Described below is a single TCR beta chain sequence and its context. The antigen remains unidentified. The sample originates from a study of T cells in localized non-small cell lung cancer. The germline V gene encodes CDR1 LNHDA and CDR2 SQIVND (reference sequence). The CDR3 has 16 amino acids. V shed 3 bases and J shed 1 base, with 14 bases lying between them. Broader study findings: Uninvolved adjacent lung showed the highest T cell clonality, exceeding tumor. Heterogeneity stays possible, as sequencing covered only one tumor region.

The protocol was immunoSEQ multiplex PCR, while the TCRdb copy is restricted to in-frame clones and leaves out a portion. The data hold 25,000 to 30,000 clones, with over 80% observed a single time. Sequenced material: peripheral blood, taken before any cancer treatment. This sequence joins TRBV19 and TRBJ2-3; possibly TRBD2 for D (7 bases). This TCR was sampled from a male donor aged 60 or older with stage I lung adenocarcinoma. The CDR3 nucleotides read TGTGCCAGTAGTATTGGTCCGGGGGGCGGCACAGATACGCAGTATTTT. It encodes CASSIGPGGGTDTQYF.